These T cell receptor beta chains were read from a single sample in a study of blood T cell repertoires in COVID-19. The data were produced by immunoSEQ multiplex PCR, yet TCRdb's version contains in-frame clones alone and is incomplete. Among about 200,000 clones listed, 65% to 85% were seen once. The sample comprised peripheral blood. These TCRs come from a woman of 80 years or more with acute or convalescent COVID-19. CDR3s include the opening cysteine and the closing phenylalanine or tryptophan. D genes are given only for firm matches. The size field is filled for only some rows; it gives once, few, many or a size class.

v_call: TRBV13; clone_size: NA; d_call: TRBD1; j_call: TRBJ2-7; cdr3_nt: TGTGCCAGCAGCCATGGGACAGGGAGTATGTGGGGGCAGTACTTC; cdr3_aa: CASSHGTGSMWGQYF
v_call: TRBV9; clone_size: NA; d_call: TRBD1; j_call: TRBJ2-1; cdr3_nt: TGTGCCAGCAGCGCGACAGGGACCTGGGGGAATGAGCAGTTCTTC; cdr3_aa: CASSATGTWGNEQFF
v_call: TRBV3-1/TRBV3-2; clone_size: NA; d_call: TRBD1; j_call: TRBJ1-1; cdr3_nt: TGTGCCAGCAGCCATGGACAGGCGAACACTGAAGCTTTCTTT; cdr3_aa: CASSHGQANTEAFF
v_call: TRBV27; clone_size: NA; d_call: TRBD2; j_call: TRBJ2-7; cdr3_nt: TGTGCCAGCAGTTTCCTAGCGGGGCGAAGCTCCTACGAGCAGTACTTC; cdr3_aa: CASSFLAGRSSYEQYF
v_call: TRBV7-2; clone_size: NA; d_call: TRBD1; j_call: TRBJ1-5; cdr3_nt: TGTGCCAGCAGCTTAGACGGACAGGGAGGCGTTCAGCCCCAGCATTTT; cdr3_aa: CASSLDGQGGVQPQHF
v_call: TRBV2; clone_size: NA; d_call: TRBD1; j_call: TRBJ1-2; cdr3_nt: TGTGCCAGCAGTGTCTACAGGGGGGATGGCTACACCTTC; cdr3_aa: CASSVYRGDGYTF
v_call: TRBV7-8; clone_size: NA; d_call: NA; j_call: TRBJ2-2; cdr3_nt: TGTGCCAGCAGCCCCTCTGGGGAGCTGTTTTTT; cdr3_aa: CASSPSGELFF
v_call: TRBV30; clone_size: once; d_call: NA; j_call: TRBJ2-7; cdr3_nt: TGTGCCTGGAGTAAAACAGGTGCCTACGAGCAGTACTTC; cdr3_aa: CAWSKTGAYEQYF
v_call: TRBV18; clone_size: few; d_call: NA; j_call: TRBJ2-7; cdr3_nt: TGTGCCAGCTCACCAGGGAGCTCCTACGAGCAGTACTTC; cdr3_aa: CASSPGSSYEQYF
v_call: TRBV9; clone_size: NA; d_call: TRBD2; j_call: TRBJ2-5; cdr3_nt: TGTGCCAGCAGCGTCCAAACGGGGGGGACCCAGTACTTC; cdr3_aa: CASSVQTGGTQYF
v_call: TRBV27; clone_size: NA; d_call: NA; j_call: TRBJ2-1; cdr3_nt: TGTGCCAGCAGTTTAGACGGGTGGTCCTACAATGAGCAGTTCTTC; cdr3_aa: CASSLDGWSYNEQFF
v_call: TRBV7-9; clone_size: NA; d_call: TRBD1; j_call: TRBJ1-2; cdr3_nt: TGTGCCAGCAGCTTTGGGGACAGGGGGGTCTATGGCTACACCTTC; cdr3_aa: CASSFGDRGVYGYTF
v_call: TRBV10-1; clone_size: once; d_call: TRBD1; j_call: TRBJ1-1; cdr3_nt: TGCGCCAGCACGCCGACAGGGGGGAACACTGAAGCTTTCTTT; cdr3_aa: CASTPTGGNTEAFF
v_call: TRBV19; clone_size: NA; d_call: NA; j_call: TRBJ2-1; cdr3_nt: TGTGCCAGTAGTAAAGACAGCTCCTACAATGAGCAGTTCTTC; cdr3_aa: CASSKDSSYNEQFF
v_call: TRBV7-8; clone_size: NA; d_call: NA; j_call: TRBJ2-2; cdr3_nt: TGTGCCAGCCAGGTACCGAACACCGGGGAGCTGTTTTTT; cdr3_aa: CASQVPNTGELFF
v_call: TRBV5-1; clone_size: NA; d_call: NA; j_call: TRBJ2-2; cdr3_nt: TGCGCCAGCAGCCCGACCGTAGGGGCCGGGGAGCTGTTTTTT; cdr3_aa: CASSPTVGAGELFF
v_call: TRBV5-1; clone_size: NA; d_call: TRBD1; j_call: TRBJ1-1; cdr3_nt: TGCGCCAGCAGCTTGAGGACAGGGACGACTGAAGCTTTCTTT; cdr3_aa: CASSLRTGTTEAFF
v_call: TRBV19; clone_size: NA; d_call: NA; j_call: TRBJ1-4; cdr3_nt: TGTGCCAGCGCCATGACAACTTCAGGTGAAAAACTGTTTTTT; cdr3_aa: CASAMTTSGEKLFF
v_call: TRBV5-1; clone_size: NA; d_call: NA; j_call: TRBJ2-7; cdr3_nt: TGCGCCAGCAGCCCGGGACTTAATTACGAGCAGTACTTC; cdr3_aa: CASSPGLNYEQYF
v_call: TRBV19; clone_size: NA; d_call: TRBD2; j_call: TRBJ2-6; cdr3_nt: TGTGCCAGCGGGACTAGCGGCTCTGGGGCCAACGTCCTGACTTTC; cdr3_aa: CASGTSGSGANVLTF
v_call: TRBV7-7; clone_size: NA; d_call: NA; j_call: TRBJ2-5; cdr3_nt: TGTGCCAGCAGCTCCCGGGGTGGTCGCCAAGAGACCCAGTACTTC; cdr3_aa: CASSSRGGRQETQYF
v_call: TRBV5-1; clone_size: NA; d_call: NA; j_call: TRBJ1-6; cdr3_nt: TGCGCCAGCAGCATGGGACAAGGTGGTAATTCACCCCTCCACTTT; cdr3_aa: CASSMGQGGNSPLHF
v_call: TRBV19; clone_size: NA; d_call: NA; j_call: TRBJ1-2; cdr3_nt: TGTGCCAGTAGCGGGGCCGGGAGGGTCTATGGCTACACCTTC; cdr3_aa: CASSGAGRVYGYTF
v_call: TRBV3-1/TRBV3-2; clone_size: NA; d_call: NA; j_call: TRBJ1-5; cdr3_nt: TGTGCCAGCAGCCAAGATCTGGGAGGGTCCAATCAGCCCCAGCATTTT; cdr3_aa: CASSQDLGGSNQPQHF
v_call: TRBV6-1; clone_size: NA; d_call: TRBD2; j_call: TRBJ2-2; cdr3_nt: TGTGCCAGCAGTGAACCGTGGGGGGGGTTCTTAGCCGGGGAGCTGTTTTTT; cdr3_aa: CASSEPWGGFLAGELFF
v_call: TRBV25-1; clone_size: NA; d_call: TRBD2; j_call: TRBJ2-1; cdr3_nt: TGTGCCAGCAGTGTCTCTAGCGGGGGGTCTAAATACAATGAGCAGTTCTTC; cdr3_aa: CASSVSSGGSKYNEQFF
v_call: TRBV7-7; clone_size: NA; d_call: TRBD2; j_call: TRBJ2-5; cdr3_nt: TGTGCCAGCAGCTCTTTAGCTATAGCGGGAGGCACCCAGTACTTC; cdr3_aa: CASSSLAIAGGTQYF
v_call: TRBV2; clone_size: NA; d_call: TRBD1; j_call: TRBJ1-2; cdr3_nt: TGTGCCAGCAGCTTAGGTCTGGACAGGGCGGGCTACACCTTC; cdr3_aa: CASSLGLDRAGYTF
v_call: TRBV11-3; clone_size: NA; d_call: TRBD1; j_call: TRBJ2-1; cdr3_nt: TGTGCCAGCAGCTTAGGAAGGGGACAGGGATACGGCTCCTACAATGAGCAGTTCTTC; cdr3_aa: CASSLGRGQGYGSYNEQFF
v_call: TRBV6-5; clone_size: few; d_call: TRBD1; j_call: TRBJ2-1; cdr3_nt: TGTGCCAGCAGAGACAGGACAGGGTCCCCTCCTGAGCAGTTCTTC; cdr3_aa: CASRDRTGSPPEQFF